This T cell receptor beta chain stems from a study of cytomegalovirus exposure and HLA in healthy donors. Vbeta (60) and Jbeta (13) primers were used in the PCR. Generated by immunoSEQ multiplex PCR, the TCRdb table keeps only in-frame clones and is missing some. The table lists 90,000 to 120,000 clones, 70% to 85% of them singletons, with approximately 3% in the top ten. CDR1 is LGHNA, CDR2 YSLEER, per germline. The CDR3 has 17 amino acids. V shed 3 bases and J 5 bases; nucleotides not matched to a gene: 11. The sample was PBMCs. The rearrangement joins TRBV4-3 to TRBJ2-2; 8 positions match TRBD2. This TCR was sampled from a woman in her thirties or forties in good health and CMV-seronegative. The CDR3 sequence is CASSQLAGSSGTGELFF. The CDR3 DNA reads as TGCGCCAGCAGCCAGCTAGCGGGTTCTTCCGGAACCGGGGAGCTGTTTTTT.